This T cell receptor beta chain was captured in a study of beta chain features in type 1 diabetes. The CDR3 totals 15 residues. V dropped 4 bases and J dropped 7 bases, with 20 bases sitting between them. Germline loops: CDR1 MNHNY, CDR2 SVGAGI (reference sequence). A few counts support this clone. Expressed TCRB transcripts were sequenced because the entire RNA isolate underwent reverse transcription. TCRdb's copy holds only in-frame clones and misses some; the assay was immunoSEQ multiplex PCR. The table includes some 45,000 clones, around 50% detected once. The V and J genes are TRBV6-6 and TRBJ2-7; D perhaps matches TRBD1 (7 bases). This TCR was recovered from a woman aged 18-30 years in good health. Input material: Tregs from blood. CDR3: CASSSTSSTQGEQYF. DNA for the CDR3: TGTGCCAGCAGTTCTACTAGCTCGACACAGGGGGAGCAGTACTTC.